The 25 T cell receptor beta chains below were found in one sample sequenced in a study of blood T cell repertoires in COVID-19. TCRdb's copy holds only in-frame clones and misses some; the assay was immunoSEQ multiplex PCR. The data hold roughly 210,000 clones, with around four fifths observed a single time. Material: peripheral blood. These receptors were taken from a woman older than 75 with COVID-19, enrolled during active disease.

The gene calls are TRBV4-3 and TRBJ1-4, with D tentatively TRBD1 (5 bases). V was pared by 1 base and J by 5 bases, with 20 bases between. Germline assignment: CDR1 LGHNA and CDR2 YSLEER. This CDR3 is 18 amino acids long. The CDR3 here is CASSQAGRDRSINEKLFF. In nucleotides, the CDR3 is TGCGCCAGCAGCCAAGCCGGCAGGGATCGTTCTATCAATGAAAAACTGTTTTTT.

This clone was detected a few times. V gene TRBV19 combines with J gene TRBJ1-6; 7 bases are a match to TRBD1. The CDR3 has 16 residues. Germline trimming cut 11 bases from V and 4 bases from J; bases unmatched to any gene: 14. Germline CDR1 is LNHDA and CDR2 is SQIVND (reference sequence). CDR3 DNA: TGTGCCTCAGCGGACAGGCCCATCCCTTATAATTCACCCCTCCACTTT. Translated, it gives CASADRPIPYNSPLHF. Full variable domain (rest looked up from reference TRBV19 and TRBJ1-6): DGGITQSPKYLFRKEGQNVTLSCEQNLNHDAMYWYRQDPGQGLRLIYYSQIVNDFQKGDIAEGYSVSREKKESFPLTVTSAQKNPTAFYLCASADRPIPYNSPLHFGNGTRLTVT.

The chain links TRBV9 to TRBJ2-3; TRBD2 might be the D (6 bases). CDR3 length: 14 residues. Trimming cost V 2 bases and J 2 bases, with 9 bases left between them. The germline gives CDR1 SGDLS, CDR2 YYNGEE. The CDR3 reads CASSVGGLTDTQYF. CDR3 bases: TGTGCCAGCAGCGTGGGGGGACTCACAGATACGCAGTATTTT. Drawing the rest from reference TRBV9 and TRBJ2-3, the complete variable domain is DSGVTQTPKHLITATGQRVTLRCSPRSGDLSVYWYQQSLDQGLQFLIQYYNGEERAKGNILERFSAQQFPDLHSELNLSSLELGDSALYFCASSVGGLTDTQYFGPGTRLTVL.

The genes are TRBV1 and TRBJ2-2; TRBD2 is taken as the D call from the table, unchecked against the DNA. TRBV1 is termed a pseudogene. The CDR3 contains 22 residues. The CDR3 reads CTSSQEVPSGLAGVTNTGELFF. The CDR3 DNA is TGCACCAGCAGCCAAGAGGTACCTTCAGGACTAGCGGGGGTTACGAACACCGGGGAGCTGTTTTTT.

The V gene is TRBV10-2, the J gene TRBJ2-3; TRBD2 aligns across 11 bases. This CDR3 spans 17 amino acids. V lost 1 base, J lost 5 bases, and 8 bases stayed unmatched. Germline lookup yields CDR1 WSHSY and CDR2 SAAADI. For the CDR3, the DNA is TGCGCCAGCAGTGAGTTTGTTAGCGGGGGGGCCAGAGATACGCAGTATTTT. Translation gives CASSEFVSGGARDTQYF.

The gene calls are TRBV3-1 (or the pseudogene TRBV3-2) and TRBJ2-2; possible D gene TRBD1, 5 bases. The CDR3 extends over 12 amino acids. CDR1 is LGHDT and CDR2 is YNNKEL in the germline V gene (reference sequence). V shed 4 bases and J shed 6 bases, with 6 bases lying between them. The CDR3 nucleotides read TGTGCCAGCAGCCCAGGGCCCGGGGAGCTGTTTTTT. It translates to CASSPGPGELFF.

The chain combines TRBV7-2 with TRBJ1-5; D uncertain. The CDR3 contains 13 residues. The V gene's germline CDR1 is SGHTA and CDR2 FQGNSA. The V end lost 5 bases, the J end lost 5 bases, and 10 bases lay between the germline ends. The CDR3 protein is CASSPRVDQPQHF. The DNA for the CDR3 is TGTGCCAGCAGCCCCCGAGTCGATCAGCCCCAGCATTTT.

This chain joins TRBV7-2 and TRBJ2-1; 10 bases line up with TRBD2. CDR3 length: 16 residues. Per germline, CDR1 SGHTA and CDR2 FQGNSA. V trimming: 1 base; J trimming: 2 bases; junction bases outside the gene matches: 2. Here the CDR3 DNA reads TGTGCCAGCAGCTTAGAGCTAGCGGGGGCCTACAATGAGCAGTTCTTC. It translates to CASSLELAGAYNEQFF.

CDR3 DNA: TGTGCCAGCAGTTTATTGCAGGGGGTATCCGAAAAACTGTTTTTT. This encodes CASSLLQGVSEKLFF. The rearrangement joins TRBV27 to TRBJ1-4; 7 bases are shared with TRBD1. Per the germline V gene, CDR1 is MNHEY and CDR2 is SMNVEV (reference sequence). This CDR3 comprises 15 residues. J was trimmed by 8 bases and V by 1 base; bases with no gene match: 7.

J is TRBJ2-3 and V is TRBV7-2; D is uncertain. The CDR3 is made up of 12 amino acids. Trimming pared 3 bases from V and 6 bases from J, leaving 7 bases between. CDR1 and CDR2 (germline): SGHTA, FQGNSA. CDR3 coding DNA: TGTGCCAGCAGCTTCCAGATCGATACGCAGTATTTT. Translation: CASSFQIDTQYF.

V is TRBV5-1 and J is TRBJ1-1; 7 bases align to TRBD1. The V gene end was trimmed by 4 bases and the J gene end by 4 bases; junction bases not matched to a gene: 7. The CDR3 spans 14 residues. Germline loops: CDR1 SGHRS, CDR2 YFSETQ. The CDR3 coding sequence is TGCGCCAGCAGCGGTACAGGGGTCGGCACTGAAGCTTTCTTT. Encoded protein: CASSGTGVGTEAFF.

V and J are TRBV7-2 and TRBJ2-3; 9 bases fit TRBD2. This CDR3 has 16 residues. V shed 5 bases and J 4 bases; nucleotides not matched to a gene: 10. Per germline, CDR1 SGHTA and CDR2 FQGNSA. The CDR3 protein is CASSPHRAGGADTQYF. The CDR3 DNA reads TGTGCCAGCAGCCCCCACCGGGCGGGGGGGGCAGATACGCAGTATTTT.

The chain recombines TRBV5-1 with TRBJ2-3, with 9 bases that match TRBD1. CDR1 and CDR2 (germline): SGHRS, YFSETQ. The CDR3 runs 15 residues. Losses at the gene ends were 4 bases for V and 2 bases for J; bases not matched to a gene: 5. CDR3 region: CASSIGQGLTDTQYF. The CDR3 DNA is TGCGCCAGCAGCATCGGACAGGGGCTCACAGATACGCAGTATTTT.

The chain employs TRBV3-1 (or the pseudogene TRBV3-2) and TRBJ1-1; 7 bases map to TRBD1. Germline assignment: CDR1 LGHDT and CDR2 YNNKEL (reference sequence). With V trimmed by 1 base and J by 4 bases, 6 bases remained unmatched. The CDR3 runs to 15 residues. The CDR3 coding sequence is TGTGCCAGCAGCCAAGCAGGGGGTGATCGCACTGAAGCTTTCTTT. This sequence encodes CASSQAGGDRTEAFF.

The V call is TRBV19, the J call TRBJ1-1; D perhaps matches TRBD1 (6 bases). The CDR3 spans 15 residues. Germline V CDR1 and CDR2: LNHDA, SQIVND (reference sequence). V was trimmed by 4 bases and J by 1 base, leaving 13 bases between them. The CDR3, as DNA: TGTGCCAGTAGTACCCCGGGACACCAGAACACTGAAGCTTTCTTT. Encoded protein: CASSTPGHQNTEAFF. Looking up the rest from reference TRBV19 and TRBJ1-1 gives the full variable domain: DGGITQSPKYLFRKEGQNVTLSCEQNLNHDAMYWYRQDPGQGLRLIYYSQIVNDFQKGDIAEGYSVSREKKESFPLTVTSAQKNPTAFYLCASSTPGHQNTEAFFGQGTRLTVV.

The CDR3 region is CSVGQGTEAFF. The CDR3 bases are TGCAGCGTCGGACAGGGGACTGAAGCTTTCTTT. The genes are TRBV29-1 and TRBJ1-1; TRBD1 agrees at 9 bases. The V and J ends lost 6 bases and 5 bases, in that order; junction bases with no gene match: 1. Germline V gene sequence: CDR1 SQVTM, CDR2 ANQGSEA. The CDR3 contains 11 residues.

This clone was seen only once. The V call is TRBV6-5, the J call TRBJ2-5; the D gene is possibly TRBD1 (6 bases). From germline, CDR1 is MNHEY and CDR2 SVGAGI. This CDR3 is built from 15 residues. The V end was cut by 6 bases, the J end by 1 base, with 15 bases between. CDR3 nucleotides: TGTGCCAGCAGGACCTTGACAGGCCTCCAAGAGACCCAGTACTTC. The encoded protein is CASRTLTGLQETQYF.

The chain carries TRBV6-5 and TRBJ2-3; D might be TRBD2 (5 bases). With 0 bases removed from V and 8 bases from J, the gap between germline ends came to 18 bases. CDR3 length: 16 amino acids. Germline V gives CDR1 MNHEY, CDR2 SVGAGI. The CDR3 reads CASSYSRRDHRGTQYF. CDR3 DNA: TGTGCCAGCAGTTACTCAAGACGGGATCACAGAGGTACGCAGTATTTT.

This clone was counted a single time. The rearrangement joins TRBV20-1 to TRBJ1-1, with D perhaps matching TRBD1 (6 bases). In germline, CDR1 is DFQATT, CDR2 SNEGSKA (reference sequence). The CDR3 runs 14 residues. Deletions cut 3 bases from V and 0 bases from J, with 11 bases between. For the CDR3, the DNA is TGCAGTGCTAGTCAGGGGAACATGAACACTGAAGCTTTCTTT. This sequence encodes CSASQGNMNTEAFF.

The CDR3 spells CATSGGQGHGYTF. DNA of the CDR3: TGTGCCACCAGTGGGGGACAGGGACATGGCTACACCTTC. The J gene is TRBJ1-2, the V gene TRBV24-1; 9 bases are a match to TRBD1. The CDR3 extends over 13 amino acids. V lost 5 bases, J lost 6 bases, and 3 bases stayed unmatched. Germline CDR1 is KGHDR and CDR2 is SFDVKD.

The chain carries TRBV25-1 and TRBJ2-1, with D perhaps matching TRBD1 (6 bases). Trimming stripped 3 bases from V and 0 bases from J, with 12 bases between. The germline V gene encodes CDR1 MGHDK and CDR2 SYGVNS. There are 16 residues in the CDR3. The chain's CDR3 is CASSESRGSSYNEQFF. The CDR3 bases are TGTGCCAGCAGTGAGTCTAGGGGGAGCTCCTACAATGAGCAGTTCTTC.

This chain connects TRBV3-1 (or the pseudogene TRBV3-2) to TRBJ1-4, with 7 positions matching TRBD1. The CDR3 is made up of 14 amino acids. V trimming: 7 bases; J trimming: 8 bases; junction bases outside the gene matches: 10. Germline CDR1 and CDR2: LGHDT and YNNKEL (reference sequence). The chain's CDR3 is CASTPTGKKEKLFF. CDR3 bases: TGTGCCAGCACCCCGACAGGGAAAAAAGAAAAACTGTTTTTT.

The chain has TRBV15 and TRBJ1-1; TRBD1 aligns across 7 bases. This CDR3 comprises 15 residues. Germline V gives CDR1 LNHNV, CDR2 YYDKDF (reference sequence). After removal of 2 bases from V and 3 bases from J, the junction contained 6 bases not matched to a gene. The CDR3 is CATSRLGGADTEAFF. CDR3 DNA: TGTGCCACCAGCAGACTAGGGGGCGCGGACACTGAAGCTTTCTTT.

The CDR3 bases are TGCAGTGCTAGTAAGTCGGGGTTTGAAGCTTTCTTT. Its translation is CSASKSGFEAFF. The rearrangement joins TRBV20-1 to TRBJ1-1, with D hard to call. Trimming pared 3 bases from V and 7 bases from J, leaving 12 bases between. The CDR3 is 12 amino acids. The germline gives CDR1 DFQATT, CDR2 SNEGSKA (reference sequence).

This clone was seen a few times. This chain joins TRBV28 and TRBJ1-3, with a tentative D call TRBD1 (5 bases). V was trimmed by 2 bases and J by 4 bases, leaving 15 bases between them. The CDR3 covers 16 residues. Germline values: CDR1 MDHEN, CDR2 SYDVKM. The CDR3 loop reads CASSLRPSGQGNTIYF. CDR3 in DNA: TGTGCCAGCAGTTTAAGGCCCTCAGGGCAGGGAAACACCATATATTTT.